This passage covers 20 T cell receptor beta chains from one sample sequenced in a study of technical replicates of blood from a few donors. Some clones are missing from TCRdb's copy, which holds only in-frame ones; the method was immunoSEQ multiplex PCR. The sample has about 93,000 clones, 95% seen once; the top ten hold roughly 0.28%. Sequencing was performed on T cells isolated from PBMCs. The receptors were gathered from a human donor in good health.

The chain couples TRBV5-1 to TRBJ2-1, with TRBD2 matching 14 bases. The CDR3 sequence is 17 residues long. The germline V gene encodes CDR1 SGHRS and CDR2 YFSETQ. V dropped 0 bases and J dropped 3; count of bases not matched to a gene: 2. CDR3 coding DNA: TGCGCCAGCAGCTTGGGTGGACTAGCGGGAGGCTACAATGAGCAGTTCTTC. Protein sequence: CASSLGGLAGGYNEQFF.

V gene TRBV19 combines with J gene TRBJ1-1; D perhaps matches TRBD1 (6 bases). Between the trimmed V and J ends, which lost 7 bases and 2 bases, there was a span of 17 bases. The CDR3 is 15 residues long. Germline V gene lookup returns CDR1 LNHDA and CDR2 SQIVND (reference sequence). The CDR3 region has the DNA TGTGCCAGTACCAAAGGGGCGGGGGCAAACACTGAAGCTTTCTTT. This gives the protein CASTKGAGANTEAFF.

The chain joins TRBV10-1 to TRBJ2-7, with TRBD2 matching 7 bases. The CDR3 length is 15 residues. J was trimmed by 0 bases and V by 6 bases; bases with no gene match: 8. The V gene's germline CDR1 is WNHNN and CDR2 SYGVQD (reference sequence). The CDR3 region is CASSRDYYNSYEQYF. The CDR3 coding sequence is TGCGCCAGCAGCAGGGACTATTACAACTCCTACGAGCAGTACTTC.

This chain joins TRBV27 and TRBJ2-1, with TRBD1 identical over 9 bases. CDR3 length equals 15 residues. Unmatched junction bases numbered 11, after V lost 6 bases and J lost 8 bases. The germline V gene has CDR1 MNHEY and CDR2 SMNVEV (reference sequence). The CDR3 DNA reads TGTGCCAGCAGCCATAAACGGACAGGGGACGATGAGCAGTTCTTC. It specifies CASSHKRTGDDEQFF.

V gene TRBV6-6 combines with J gene TRBJ1-2; D call uncertain. V gave up 0 bases and J gave up 3 bases, with 11 bases separating them. In germline, CDR1 is MNHNY, CDR2 SVGAGI (reference sequence). CDR3 size: 15 residues. DNA for the CDR3: TGTGCCAGCAGTTACTCCGGTGGTATAGACTATGGCTACACCTTC. Translated: CASSYSGGIDYGYTF.

V gene TRBV30 combines with J gene TRBJ1-5, with D tentatively TRBD1 (6 bases). V lost 2 bases and J 7 bases, leaving 18 bases between the germline ends. From germline, CDR1 is GTSNPN and CDR2 SVGIG (reference sequence). The CDR3 length is 15 residues. Here the CDR3 reads CAWSPRGRDWQPQHF. The CDR3 nucleotides are TGTGCCTGGAGTCCAAGGGGGAGGGATTGGCAGCCCCAGCATTTT. The entire variable domain, with the rest obtained from reference TRBV30 and TRBJ1-5, is as follows: SQTIHQWPATLVQPVGSPLSLECTVEGTSNPNLYWYRQAAGRGLQLLFYSVGIGQISSEVPQNLSASRPQDRQFILSSKKLLLSDSGFYLCAWSPRGRDWQPQHFGDGTRLSIL.

Points on this clone: A junction boundary mismatches the germline segment, possibly from a read error. The J gene is TRBJ2-7, the V gene TRBV27, with a tentative D call TRBD1 (5 bases). Germline CDR1 is MNHEY and CDR2 is SMNVEV (reference sequence). This CDR3 is built from 14 residues. Written as DNA, the CDR3 is TGTGCCAGCAGTTTATCGGACACCCCCTACGAGCGGTACTTC. As protein: CASSLSDTPYERYF.

This clone was recorded only once. The V and J genes are TRBV15 and TRBJ2-7, with no clear D. The germline V gene has CDR1 LNHNV and CDR2 YYDKDF (reference sequence). CDR3 length: 16 amino acids. The V and J ends lost 5 bases and 2 bases respectively, with 19 bases between them. The CDR3 sequence: CATSPGRVRPPYEQYF. The CDR3, as DNA: TGTGCCACCAGCCCGGGTCGGGTCAGACCGCCCTACGAGCAGTACTTC.

The chain combines TRBV10-1 with TRBJ2-5; a possible D gene is TRBD1 (5 bases). This CDR3 has 13 residues. CDR1 and CDR2 from the germline V gene are WNHNN and SYGVQD (reference sequence). Trimming stripped 4 bases from V and 1 base from J, with 7 bases between. CDR3 nucleotides: TGCGCCAGCAGTGGAGACAGCCAAGAGACCCAGTACTTC. Its translation: CASSGDSQETQYF.

This rearrangement joins TRBV5-1 to TRBJ1-5, with TRBD1 matching over 11 bases. With V trimmed by 4 bases and J by 8 bases, 8 bases remained unmatched. The CDR3 consists of 15 residues. The germline V gene encodes CDR1 SGHRS and CDR2 YFSETQ. CDR3 DNA: TGCGCCAGCAGCGCGGGACAGGGGGGGAATGAGCCCCAGCATTTT. Residues: CASSAGQGGNEPQHF.

The V call is TRBV5-4, the J call TRBJ2-3; D is ambiguous. The length of the CDR3 is 16 residues. Germline CDR1 is SGHNT and CDR2 is YYREEE (reference sequence). V was trimmed by 3 bases and J by 1 base, leaving 15 bases between them. Here the CDR3 reads CASSSMARGGTDTQYF. CDR3 sequence (DNA): TGTGCCAGCAGCTCTATGGCGCGAGGAGGCACAGATACGCAGTATTTT.

The chain links TRBV28 to TRBJ2-3, with D maybe TRBD1 (6 bases). The CDR3 covers 16 residues. With 7 bases removed from V and 0 bases from J, the gap between germline ends came to 17 bases. The germline V gene has CDR1 MDHEN and CDR2 SYDVKM. CDR3 sequence: CASTLNRASSTDTQYF. The CDR3 DNA reads as TGTGCCAGCACCTTGAACAGGGCCTCTAGCACAGATACGCAGTATTTT.

This rearrangement joins TRBV7-9 to TRBJ2-5; maybe TRBD2 (6 bases). CDR3 length: 16 residues. V lost 1 base and J 5 bases, leaving 17 bases between the germline ends. Germline assignment: CDR1 SEHNR and CDR2 FQNEAQ (reference sequence). The CDR3 loop reads CASSLVEGSPRETQYF. The CDR3 DNA follows: TGTGCCAGCAGCTTAGTGGAGGGTAGTCCCAGGGAGACCCAGTACTTC.

This chain joins TRBV5-1 and TRBJ1-1; D is ambiguous. Trimming pared 4 bases from V and 3 bases from J, leaving 13 bases between. Germline lookup yields CDR1 SGHRS and CDR2 YFSETQ. The CDR3 contains 14 residues. In nucleotides, the CDR3 is TGCGCCAGCAGCCGCGACGGGAGGTACACTGAAGCTTTCTTT. Residues: CASSRDGRYTEAFF.

The chain is built from TRBV5-1 and TRBJ2-7; 15 nucleotides line up with TRBD2. The V and J ends lost 4 bases and 7 bases, in that order; junction bases with no gene match: 6. Germline V gene lookup returns CDR1 SGHRS and CDR2 YFSETQ. CDR3 length: 15 residues. The CDR3 spells CASSTGLAGGNEQYF. For the CDR3, the DNA is TGCGCCAGCAGCACCGGACTAGCGGGAGGGAATGAGCAGTACTTC.

The CDR3 DNA follows: TGTGCCAGCAGCTTAGCCGGGGGAGCCCTCCATGGAGAGCAGTACTTC. This codes for CASSLAGGALHGEQYF. V gene TRBV7-6 combines with J gene TRBJ2-7; possible D gene TRBD2, 6 bases. V was shortened by 0 bases and J by 7 bases, with 19 bases between the two germline ends. Germline CDR1 is SGHVS and CDR2 is FNYEAQ. The CDR3 has 16 residues.

The chain links TRBV7-8 to TRBJ2-4, with 13 nucleotides matching TRBD2. The V gene end was trimmed by 1 base and the J gene end by 5 bases; junction bases not matched to a gene: 17. The CDR3 extends over 21 amino acids. Per the germline V gene, CDR1 is SGHVS and CDR2 is FQNEAQ. CDR3 protein: CASSLVVRTSGRIDPENIQYF. The CDR3, as DNA: TGTGCCAGCAGCTTAGTAGTTAGGACTAGCGGGAGAATAGATCCGGAAAACATTCAGTACTTC.

This clone was counted only a few times. The chain uses TRBV4-2 and TRBJ1-1; D not certain. CDR3 length: 14 amino acids. Trimming stripped 1 base from V and 4 bases from J, with 10 bases between. The germline CDR1 and CDR2 sequences are LGHNA and YNFKEQ. The CDR3 here is CASSQGRVGTEAFF. The DNA for the CDR3 is TGTGCCAGCAGCCAAGGGAGGGTTGGCACTGAAGCTTTCTTT.

This sequence joins TRBV5-5 and TRBJ1-5; 7 nucleotides match TRBD1. Germline-derived CDR1 and CDR2 are SGHKS and YYEKEE (reference sequence). The CDR3 spans 15 residues. V shed 4 bases, J shed 4 bases, and the junction held 8 bases outside the gene matches. CDR3 protein: CASSPGQLTNQPQHF. The CDR3 nucleotides read TGTGCCAGCAGCCCGGGACAGCTCACTAATCAGCCCCAGCATTTT.

This chain links TRBV19 with TRBJ1-4; 7 nucleotides match TRBD1. In germline, CDR1 is LNHDA, CDR2 SQIVND (reference sequence). Losses at the gene ends were 10 bases for V and 4 bases for J; bases not matched to a gene: 15. CDR3 length equals 16 residues. As DNA, the CDR3 is TGTGCCACCTGCCTGTTTCCGGGACAGTTTAATGAAAAACTGTTTTTT. Translating gives CATCLFPGQFNEKLFF.